This T cell receptor beta chain was sequenced in a study of regulatory T cells in long-lasting Graves disease. Time point of the sample: newly diagnosed GD, antithyroid drugs for less than 3 months. PBMCs provided the RNA from which the TCR library was made. Collection of peripheral blood (roughly 9 milliliters) was done using EDTA tubes. iRepertoire HTBI primers and Arm-PCR of CDR3 regions built TCR beta libraries. TCRdb redid the calling of the multiplex PCR reads with MiXCR, one entry per CDR3 protein. The table shows 200,000 to 250,000 distinct CDR3 sequences, with roughly 19% occurring only once. In its sample, this clonotype was seen a few times. Its specificity is not known. Sequence at one end of the junction differs from germline and may be a read error. Study observations and caveats: Persistent disease favored TRBV28, TRBJ1-2 and TRBJ2-5.

The CDR3 spans 14 residues. Germline V CDR1 and CDR2: MNHNS, SASEGT. These same data were also listed under a study on T cells in Graves' hyperthyroidism and ophthalmopathy.

Source: peripheral blood mononuclear cells (PBMCs), taken at new diagnosis, from a patient treated with antithyroid drugs. This chain connects TRBV6-1 to TRBJ1-1; D is ambiguous. The sequence came from a woman in her twenties or thirties with Graves disease. CDR3 amino acids: CANSEAARATEAFF. CDR3 sequence (DNA): TGTGCCAACAGTGAAGCGGCGAGGGCCACTGAAGCTTTCTTT.